These 3 T cell receptor beta chains were sequenced from one sample in a study of identifying expanded T cells in peripheral blood. The assay was immunoSEQ multiplex PCR, and TCRdb's table has in-frame clones only and misses some. The repertoire holds about 47,000 clones, with 65% to 90% as singletons. Specimen: blood. The source is a person aged 18 to 70 in good health.

The V call is TRBV6-5, the J call TRBJ1-1; D ambiguous. The V end was cut by 6 bases, the J end by 4 bases, with 15 bases between. The CDR3 extends over 14 amino acids. Germline CDR1 MNHEY, CDR2 SVGAGI. This CDR3 reads CASRMDLARTEAFF. The CDR3 nucleotides read TGTGCCAGCAGGATGGACCTCGCCCGCACTGAAGCTTTCTTT.

The chain employs TRBV11-3 and TRBJ1-3; D gene unclear. Germline V gives CDR1 SGHNT, CDR2 YENEEA. The V end lost 8 bases, the J end lost 7 bases, and 15 bases lay between the germline ends. There are 13 residues in the CDR3. CDR3 nucleotide sequence: TGTGCCAGCCCTCCGGCCTCAGGCAACACCATATATTTT. This sequence encodes CASPPASGNTIYF.

This chain links TRBV5-8 with TRBJ2-2; 7 bases are a match to TRBD1. CDR1 and CDR2 from the germline V gene are SGHTS and YDEGEE. Trimming took 4 bases from V and 6 from J; bases not matched to a gene: 6. This CDR3 comprises 14 residues. Written as DNA, the CDR3 is TGTGCCAGCAGCCCGACAGGGCTGGCCGGGGAGCTGTTTTTT. Its protein is CASSPTGLAGELFF.